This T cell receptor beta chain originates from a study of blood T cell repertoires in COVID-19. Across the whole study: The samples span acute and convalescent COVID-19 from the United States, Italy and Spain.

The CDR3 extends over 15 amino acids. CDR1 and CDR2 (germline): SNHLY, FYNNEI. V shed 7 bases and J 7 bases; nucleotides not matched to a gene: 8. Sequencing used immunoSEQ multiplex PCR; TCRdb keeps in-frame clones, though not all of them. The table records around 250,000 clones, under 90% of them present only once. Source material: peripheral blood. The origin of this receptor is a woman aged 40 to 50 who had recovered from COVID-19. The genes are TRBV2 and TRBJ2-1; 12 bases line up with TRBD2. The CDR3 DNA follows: TGTGCCAGCAAAAGACTAGCGGGAGAAATAAATGAGCAGTTCTTC. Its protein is CASKRLAGEINEQFF.